What follows are 8 T cell receptor beta chains derived from one specimen sequenced in a study of T-cell reconstitution after alpha-beta-depleted transplantation in children. Findings and caveats of the study: Counts and diversity of T cells one year after transplant came mostly from newly produced T cells.

The antigens these receptors bind are not known. Unique molecular identifiers were used in preparing the TCRbeta library. Each CDR3 protein is one row after TCRdb ran MiXCR on the PCR reads. This sample has hundreds of thousands of distinct CDR3 sequences, with roughly 7.8% found just once. The source material was peripheral blood, sampled 360 days after TCRalphabeta/CD19-depleted stem cell transplant. The receptors stem from a female patient aged 2 to 10 who had a stem cell transplant for Fanconi anemia, so the T cells may come from the graft donor.

This clonotype has a handful of counts. V and J are TRBV30 and TRBJ2-7; perhaps TRBD1 as D (6 bases). The CDR3 length is 15 residues. V lost 0 bases and J lost 2, with 14 bases in between. Germline V gene sequence: CDR1 GTSNPN, CDR2 SVGIG (reference sequence). CDR3 bases: TGTGCCTGGAGTGTATTTGGGGGCATCACCTACGAGCAGTACTTC. This sequence encodes CAWSVFGGITYEQYF. The full variable domain, rest sourced from reference TRBV30 and TRBJ2-7, is SQTIHQWPATLVQPVGSPLSLECTVEGTSNPNLYWYRQAAGRGLQLLFYSVGIGQISSEVPQNLSASRPQDRQFILSSKKLLLSDSGFYLCAWSVFGGITYEQYFGPGTRLTVT.

In its sample, this clonotype was seen many times. This chain uses TRBV20-1 with TRBJ1-4; TRBD1 matches 8 bases. The CDR3 extends over 14 amino acids. The germline gives CDR1 DFQATT, CDR2 SNEGSKA (reference sequence). V trimming: 5 bases; J trimming: 4 bases; junction bases outside the gene matches: 6. DNA for the CDR3: TGCAGTGCTGGGGACAGGCGTAATAATGAAAAACTGTTTTTT. The encoded protein is CSAGDRRNNEKLFF.

The table lists this clonotype with many counts. CDR3 region: CAISASGGNQPQHF. CDR3 nucleotides: TGTGCCATCAGTGCATCAGGGGGTAATCAGCCCCAGCATTTT. The chain employs TRBV10-3 and TRBJ1-5, with 7 bases aligning to TRBD1. This CDR3 comprises 14 residues. V gave up 4 bases and J gave up 4 bases; unmatched junction bases: 4. Germline V gives CDR1 ENHRY, CDR2 SYGVKD.

A note on this clonotype: A read error may be the cause here, since a much bigger clone is one base away. This likely comes from a read error, as the CDR3 has no conserved phenylalanine or tryptophan at its end. The J gene is TRBJ1-5, the V gene TRBV12-3 or TRBV12-4, with D possibly TRBD1 on 5 matching bases. The germline V and J ends were trimmed by 4 bases and 4 bases, with 11 bases remaining between them. This CDR3 is built from 14 residues. Written as DNA, the CDR3 is TGTGCCAGCAGTTCCTCCAGGGCGAATCAGCCCCAGCATATT. Amino acid sequence: CASSSSRANQPQHI.

This clonotype was seen only a few times. This chain links TRBV5-6 with TRBJ1-5; no clear D gene. CDR3 size: 15 residues. Germline CDR1 is SGHDT and CDR2 is YYEEEE. Trimming removed 1 base at V and 0 bases at J, with 8 bases between. For the CDR3, the DNA is TGTGCCAGCAGCTTGACCCCAAATAGCAATCAGCCCCAGCATTTT. Its protein product is CASSLTPNSNQPQHF.

The V and J genes are TRBV2 and TRBJ2-7; a weak D match, TRBD1 (6 bases). V lost 7 bases and J 0 bases, leaving 13 bases between the germline ends. CDR1 is SNHLY and CDR2 is FYNNEI in the germline V gene. CDR3 size: 14 residues. The CDR3 DNA reads as TGTGCCAGCACAATTAGGACAGACTCCTACGAGCAGTACTTC. The encoded protein is CASTIRTDSYEQYF.

This clonotype was observed at least ten times. The chain links TRBV20-1 to TRBJ1-1; D not resolved. Germline CDR1 DFQATT, CDR2 SNEGSKA (reference sequence). CDR3 length: 13 amino acids. Trimming took 3 bases from V and 0 from J, leaving 8 bases between them. The CDR3 DNA is TGCAGTGCTAGTATCAACATGAACACTGAAGCTTTCTTT. Protein sequence: CSASINMNTEAFF.

The CDR3 loop is CASRRQLLITYNEQFF. In nucleotides, the CDR3 is TGTGCCAGCAGACGACAGCTCCTAATTACCTACAATGAGCAGTTCTTC. The chain employs TRBV2 and TRBJ2-1; D is perhaps TRBD1 (5 bases). This CDR3 region has 16 residues. V lost 6 bases to trimming and J lost 2 bases, with 17 bases between them. Germline V gives CDR1 SNHLY, CDR2 FYNNEI.